In its sample, the clone carrying this T cell receptor (beta chain) was seen once. In the authors' methods: Estimated nucleated cell counts came from reference gene primer amplification. Measured with immunoSEQ multiplex PCR; TCRdb has only the in-frame clones, and not every one. The DNA was the basis for D and trimming; V, J and clone size are from that table. The data show some 260,000 clones, with nearly 90% seen just once and 2% to 2.5% held by the top ten. The CDR3 runs 15 residues. V gave up 9 bases and J gave up 5 bases; unmatched junction bases: 7. The germline gives CDR1 KGHDR, CDR2 SFDVKD. This sample was taken from a study of blood T cell repertoires in COVID-19. Turning to the study itself: Material from acute and convalescent COVID-19 was sourced from the United States, Italy and Spain. The analysed material was cDNA or gDNA that came from T cells, B-cell-depleted T cells, or PBMCs.

This TCR derives from a woman between 40 and 55 years old who had recovered from COVID-19. The sample was peripheral blood. The chain is built from TRBV24-1 and TRBJ2-1, with TRBD2 identical over 12 bases. CDR3 DNA sequence: TGTGCCACCGGCAGGACTAGCGGGAAAGACAATGAGCAGTTCTTC. Translating gives CATGRTSGKDNEQFF.